This T cell receptor (beta chain) was recorded in a study of graft-versus-host responses after intestinal transplantation. Trimming took 0 bases from V and 4 from J, leaving 6 bases between them. Germline V gene data show CDR1 as ENHRY and CDR2 as SYGVKD. There are 14 residues in the CDR3. Profiling relied on immunoSEQ multiplex PCR, and the TCRdb table lists in-frame clones only, not all of them. This sample has about 97,000 clones, with more than 80% found just once. The receptor's source is a human patient who received an intestinal transplant, so some T cells may come from the graft donor. The sequences come from PBMCs, collected 453 days after intestinal transplant. This sequence joins TRBV10-3 and TRBJ2-2; no reliable D call. CDR3 DNA sequence: TGTGCCATCAGTGAGTCGTCGGGCACCGGGGAGCTGTTTTTT. Translation gives CAISESSGTGELFF.